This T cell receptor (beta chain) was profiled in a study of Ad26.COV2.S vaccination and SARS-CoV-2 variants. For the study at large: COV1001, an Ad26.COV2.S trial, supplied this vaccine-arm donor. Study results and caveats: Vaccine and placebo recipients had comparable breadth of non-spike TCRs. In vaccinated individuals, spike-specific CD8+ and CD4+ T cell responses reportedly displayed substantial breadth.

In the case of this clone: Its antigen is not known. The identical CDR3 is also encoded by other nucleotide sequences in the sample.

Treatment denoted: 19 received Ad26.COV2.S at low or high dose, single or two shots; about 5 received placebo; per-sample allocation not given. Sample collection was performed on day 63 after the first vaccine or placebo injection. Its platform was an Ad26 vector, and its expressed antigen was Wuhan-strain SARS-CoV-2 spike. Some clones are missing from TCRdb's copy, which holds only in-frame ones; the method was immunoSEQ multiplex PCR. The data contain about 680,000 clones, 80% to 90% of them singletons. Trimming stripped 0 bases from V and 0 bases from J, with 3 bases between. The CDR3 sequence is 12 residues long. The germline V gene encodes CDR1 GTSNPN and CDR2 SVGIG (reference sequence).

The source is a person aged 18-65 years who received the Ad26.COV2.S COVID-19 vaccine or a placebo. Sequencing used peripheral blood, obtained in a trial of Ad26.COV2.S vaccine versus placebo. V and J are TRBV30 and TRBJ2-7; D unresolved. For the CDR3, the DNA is TGTGCCTGGAGTGTACTCTCCTACGAGCAGTACTTC. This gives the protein CAWSVLSYEQYF.